A single sample gave rise to the 30 T cell receptor beta chains below, sequenced in a study of blood T cell repertoires in COVID-19. Only in-frame clones appear in the TCRdb table, and some are missing; sequencing was by immunoSEQ multiplex PCR. The profile shows approximately 300,000 clones, around nine tenths of them singletons. The sequenced sample consisted of PBMCs or T cells enriched from blood (not recorded which). Source of these receptors: a man aged 60-69 years who had recovered from COVID-19.

The chain couples TRBV3-1 (or the pseudogene TRBV3-2) to TRBJ1-5; no definite D call. The germline V gene encodes CDR1 LGHDT and CDR2 YNNKEL (reference sequence). The CDR3 extends over 15 amino acids. Deletions cut 4 bases from V and 0 bases from J, with 10 bases between. The chain's CDR3 is CASSPGSHSNQPQHF. The CDR3 coding sequence is TGTGCCAGCAGCCCCGGGAGCCATAGCAATCAGCCCCAGCATTTT.

V is TRBV15 and J is TRBJ1-3, with D maybe TRBD1 (6 bases). The CDR3 is 14 amino acids. The germline V and J ends were trimmed by 6 bases and 1 base, with 10 bases remaining between them. Germline V gene sequence: CDR1 LNHNV, CDR2 YYDKDF (reference sequence). The CDR3 spells CATSETGSGNTIYF. The CDR3 DNA sequence: TGTGCCACCAGTGAAACAGGGTCTGGAAACACCATATATTTT.

A single count supports this clone. The V call is TRBV9, the J call TRBJ1-3; D is uncertain. Per the germline V gene, CDR1 is SGDLS and CDR2 is YYNGEE. The V end lost 0 bases, the J end lost 6 bases, and 10 bases lay between the germline ends. The CDR3 loop spans 14 amino acids. The CDR3 spells CASSVVEFENTIYF. In nucleotides, the CDR3 is TGTGCCAGCAGCGTAGTGGAGTTCGAAAACACCATATATTTT.

The chain carries TRBV6-4 and TRBJ2-3; D ambiguous. Between the trimmed V and J ends, which lost 3 bases and 2 bases, there was a span of 9 bases. The germline V gene encodes CDR1 MRHNA and CDR2 SNTAGT. The CDR3 has 14 residues. The CDR3 DNA reads TGTGCCAGCAGTGAGAGCCCCCACACAGATACGCAGTATTTT. The encoded protein is CASSESPHTDTQYF.

The rearrangement joins TRBV6-5 to TRBJ2-5; the D gene is possibly TRBD2 (5 bases). The CDR3 loop spans 15 amino acids. CDR1 and CDR2 (germline): MNHEY, SVGAGI. V lost 6 bases and J 0 bases, leaving 14 bases between the germline ends. The CDR3 DNA reads TGTGCCAGCAGCCAGCGGCCGCTACACCAAGAGACCCAGTACTTC. It encodes CASSQRPLHQETQYF.

V usage is TRBV2 and J usage is TRBJ1-1; D is perhaps TRBD1 (6 bases). There are 14 residues in the CDR3. The ends were cut back, 4 bases at V and 1 base at J, with 10 bases in the middle. Germline-derived CDR1 and CDR2 are SNHLY and FYNNEI. The CDR3 sequence is CASSAQGPNTEAFF. CDR3 sequence (DNA): TGTGCCAGCAGTGCTCAGGGGCCGAACACTGAAGCTTTCTTT. The entire variable domain, with the rest obtained from reference TRBV2 and TRBJ1-1, is as follows: EPEVTQTPSHQVTQMGQEVILRCVPISNHLYFYWYRQILGQKVEFLVSFYNNEISEKSEIFDDQFSVERPDGSNFTLKIRSTKLEDSAMYFCASSAQGPNTEAFFGQGTRLTVV.

The chain combines TRBV7-2 with TRBJ2-2, with 8 bases identical to TRBD1. Trimming took 3 bases from V and 7 from J; bases not matched to a gene: 1. CDR3 length: 13 residues. Per the germline V gene, CDR1 is SGHTA and CDR2 is FQGNSA. Here the CDR3 reads CASSFDRGGELFF. In DNA form, the CDR3 reads TGTGCCAGCAGCTTCGACAGGGGCGGGGAGCTGTTTTTT.

The CDR3 loop reads CASSLALGQGGAFF. Here the CDR3 DNA reads TGTGCCAGCAGCTTGGCGTTGGGACAGGGGGGCGCTTTCTTT. This chain connects TRBV5-5 to TRBJ1-1; TRBD1 aligns across 11 bases. Germline loops: CDR1 SGHKS, CDR2 YYEKEE (reference sequence). The CDR3 runs 14 residues. J gave up 11 bases and V 0 bases, and 6 bases lay outside the gene matches.

The gene calls are TRBV10-3 and TRBJ2-1; TRBD2 might be the D (5 bases). Deletions cut 3 bases from V and 9 bases from J, with 12 bases between. This CDR3 comprises 13 residues. From germline, CDR1 is ENHRY and CDR2 SYGVKD. The CDR3 DNA sequence: TGTGCCATCAGTGACGCGAGGGTTCGTGAGCAGTTCTTC. This translates into CAISDARVREQFF.

This chain joins TRBV2 and TRBJ1-1; 7 bases agree with TRBD1. The germline V gene encodes CDR1 SNHLY and CDR2 FYNNEI. The length of the CDR3 is 13 residues. J lost 7 bases, V lost 6 bases, and 8 bases had no gene match. Written as DNA, the CDR3 is TGTGCCAGCAGCGTGGGACAGCTACTTGAAGCTTTCTTT. This gives the protein CASSVGQLLEAFF.

The chain carries TRBV3-1 (or the pseudogene TRBV3-2) and TRBJ2-7; 11 bases are shared with TRBD2. The CDR3 has 17 amino acids. Germline CDR1 and CDR2: LGHDT and YNNKEL (reference sequence). With 1 base clipped from V and 3 bases from J, the junction kept 8 bases outside the gene matches. CDR3 in amino acids: CASSQALLAGDYYEQYF. CDR3 coding DNA: TGTGCCAGCAGCCAAGCTCTACTAGCGGGAGATTACTACGAGCAGTACTTC.

The chain carries TRBV6-1 and TRBJ2-1; 9 bases map to TRBD2. This CDR3 has 16 amino acids. Germline CDR1 MNHNS, CDR2 SASEGT. The J segment lost 8 bases and the V segment lost 4 bases, leaving 12 bases of the junction unmatched. CDR3 nucleotides: TGTGCCAGCAGTGGCCCCCCCGGGACTAGCCACGATGAGCAGTTCTTC. Translation: CASSGPPGTSHDEQFF.

The chain recombines TRBV19 with TRBJ2-1, with 8 bases aligning to TRBD2. The germline V gene encodes CDR1 LNHDA and CDR2 SQIVND (reference sequence). This CDR3 contains 15 residues. V was clipped by 5 bases and J by 2 bases; unmatched bases: 5. The CDR3 reads CASSSTSGPYNEQFF. The DNA for the CDR3 is TGTGCCAGTAGTTCCACTAGCGGACCCTACAATGAGCAGTTCTTC.

The chain combines TRBV6-1 with TRBJ1-3, with 7 nucleotides matching TRBD1. The germline V gene encodes CDR1 MNHNS and CDR2 SASEGT. With V trimmed by 6 bases and J by 0 bases, 14 bases remained unmatched. The CDR3 is made up of 18 amino acids. CDR3 sequence (DNA): TGTGCCAGCAGCGAATCCGGACTCTCAGGGGGCTCTGGAAACACCATATATTTT. Amino acids: CASSESGLSGGSGNTIYF.

The CDR3 DNA reads TGTGCCAGCAGCCAGGACAGGGTGGGCGAGCAGTACTTC. Translating it yields CASSQDRVGEQYF. This sequence joins TRBV7-9 and TRBJ2-7; 8 bases agree with TRBD1. Germline values: CDR1 SEHNR, CDR2 FQNEAQ (reference sequence). This CDR3 region has 13 residues. J was trimmed by 6 bases and V by 5 bases; bases with no gene match: 6.

J is TRBJ2-5 and V is TRBV4-1, with 7 bases identical to TRBD2. The V gene end was trimmed by 1 base and the J gene end by 5 bases; junction bases not matched to a gene: 13. Germline assignment: CDR1 MGHRA and CDR2 YSYEKL. This CDR3 is 17 amino acids long. The CDR3 DNA reads as TGCGCCAGCAGCCAAGGAAGTGGGGCGGGAGCTGGGGAGACCCAGTACTTC. Encoded protein: CASSQGSGAGAGETQYF.

The chain links TRBV7-2 to TRBJ2-7, with TRBD1 matching over 8 bases. Looked up from germline, CDR1 is SGHTA and CDR2 is FQGNSA. V trimming: 6 bases; J trimming: 7 bases; junction bases outside the gene matches: 8. The CDR3 has 13 amino acids. The CDR3 loop is CASRRQGLGEQYF. The CDR3 nucleotides read TGTGCCAGCAGAAGACAGGGGTTGGGGGAGCAGTACTTC.

The V call is TRBV28, the J call TRBJ1-2, with a tentative D call TRBD1 (5 bases). The V end lost 8 bases, the J end lost 0 bases, and 16 bases lay between the germline ends. Germline lookup yields CDR1 MDHEN and CDR2 SYDVKM. The CDR3 contains 15 residues. This CDR3 is CASAVSGRANYGYTF. CDR3 sequence (DNA): TGTGCCAGCGCAGTTTCAGGCAGGGCTAACTATGGCTACACCTTC.

This clone appeared a single time. This rearrangement joins TRBV18 to TRBJ1-2, with D possibly matching TRBD1 (6 bases). The V end lost 2 bases, the J end lost 3 bases, and 16 bases lay between the germline ends. CDR3 length equals 16 residues. Germline CDR1 is KGHSH and CDR2 is LQKENI. The CDR3 bases are TGTGCCAGCTCACCAACCAGACAGGCGTTGGACTATGGCTACACCTTC. Translated, it gives CASSPTRQALDYGYTF.

V and J are TRBV4-1 and TRBJ2-7; 11 nucleotides agree with TRBD2. CDR3 length: 14 residues. Looked up from germline, CDR1 is MGHRA and CDR2 is YSYEKL. Losses at the gene ends were 8 bases for V and 5 bases for J; bases not matched to a gene: 8. The CDR3 region has the DNA TGCGCCAGCGCCCAACTAGCGGGAGTTGACGAGCAGTACTTC. Translating it yields CASAQLAGVDEQYF.

This rearrangement joins TRBV24-1 to TRBJ2-1; 8 positions agree with TRBD2. V lost 4 bases and J lost 7; bases outside the gene matches: 11. This CDR3 is built from 16 residues. Germline V gene data show CDR1 as KGHDR and CDR2 as SFDVKD. CDR3 sequence reads: CATSEEGQRENNEQFF. DNA of the CDR3: TGTGCCACCAGTGAAGAGGGCCAGCGGGAGAATAATGAGCAGTTCTTC.

The genes are TRBV7-9 and TRBJ1-1, with a tentative D call TRBD1 (6 bases). The ends were cut back, 5 bases at V and 3 bases at J, with 16 bases in the middle. The CDR3 is 15 residues long. Germline values: CDR1 SEHNR, CDR2 FQNEAQ (reference sequence). The CDR3 is CASSRQGMGDTEAFF. The CDR3 DNA reads as TGTGCCAGCAGCCGTCAGGGGATGGGTGACACTGAAGCTTTCTTT.

V usage is TRBV2 and J usage is TRBJ1-6; a weak D match, TRBD1 (5 bases). Germline CDR1 SNHLY, CDR2 FYNNEI. V lost 7 bases to trimming and J lost 6 bases, with 16 bases between them. This CDR3 region has 15 residues. CDR3 in amino acids: CASMRQGSGNSPLHF. CDR3 DNA sequence: TGTGCCAGCATGCGCCAGGGATCGGGTAATTCACCCCTCCACTTT.

This clone came up once. The rearrangement links TRBV6-5 to TRBJ1-1; unclear D gene. Germline CDR1 is MNHEY and CDR2 is SVGAGI. Trimming left V 3 bases short and J 0 bases short, with 5 bases between. The CDR3 totals 13 residues. CDR3 sequence (DNA): TGTGCCAGCAGTTATATCGTGAACACTGAAGCTTTCTTT. Amino acid sequence: CASSYIVNTEAFF.

V is TRBV5-1 and J is TRBJ2-7, with TRBD2 matching over 8 bases. Per germline, CDR1 SGHRS and CDR2 YFSETQ. The V segment lost 4 bases and the J segment 3 bases; nucleotides outside the gene matches: 9. This CDR3 has 15 amino acids. The CDR3 DNA reads TGCGCCAGCAGCCCACGGGAGGGAACTATCTACGAGCAGTACTTC. Translation: CASSPREGTIYEQYF.

This clone was detected once. The chain joins TRBV27 to TRBJ1-1, with 8 bases matching TRBD1. The CDR3 is 14 residues long. V lost 2 bases, J lost 1 base, and 0 bases stayed unmatched. Germline CDR1 reads MNHEY; CDR2 reads SMNVEV (reference sequence). The CDR3 nucleotides are TGTGCCAGCAGTTTAGGGACAGGGAACACTGAAGCTTTCTTT. Translated, it gives CASSLGTGNTEAFF.

V gene TRBV6-5 combines with J gene TRBJ2-7; tentative D call: TRBD2 (6 bases). The CDR3 extends over 16 amino acids. The ends were cut back, 4 bases at V and 4 bases at J, with 20 bases in the middle. From germline, CDR1 is MNHEY and CDR2 SVGAGI. CDR3 sequence reads: CASSSPKSPGEYEQYF. CDR3 coding DNA: TGTGCCAGCAGTTCTCCGAAGAGTCCGGGGGAATACGAGCAGTACTTC.

This chain uses TRBV12-3 or TRBV12-4 with TRBJ2-1, with a tentative D call TRBD2 (5 bases). V dropped 7 bases and J dropped 9 bases, with 16 bases sitting between them. The CDR3 runs 13 residues. CDR3 nucleotides: TGTGCCAGCACTTCCGAGGGCAGAGGTGAGCAGTTCTTC. As protein: CASTSEGRGEQFF.

The V and J genes are TRBV24-1 and TRBJ2-7; a weak D match, TRBD1 (6 bases). In germline, CDR1 is KGHDR, CDR2 SFDVKD. V lost 6 bases, J lost 3 bases, and 8 bases lay in between. The CDR3 contains 12 residues. The CDR3 is CATSRDNYEQYF. The CDR3 bases are TGTGCCACCAGTAGGGACAACTACGAGCAGTACTTC.

This rearrangement joins TRBV6-5 to TRBJ1-2; D is possibly TRBD1 (5 bases). The CDR3 runs to 13 residues. The germline V and J ends were trimmed by 7 bases and 6 bases, with 15 bases remaining between them. CDR1 MNHEY and CDR2 SVGAGI come from the germline V gene. The DNA of the CDR3 is TGTGCCAGCAATAACTGGAGGGGCGATGGCTACACCTTC. Amino acid sequence: CASNNWRGDGYTF.